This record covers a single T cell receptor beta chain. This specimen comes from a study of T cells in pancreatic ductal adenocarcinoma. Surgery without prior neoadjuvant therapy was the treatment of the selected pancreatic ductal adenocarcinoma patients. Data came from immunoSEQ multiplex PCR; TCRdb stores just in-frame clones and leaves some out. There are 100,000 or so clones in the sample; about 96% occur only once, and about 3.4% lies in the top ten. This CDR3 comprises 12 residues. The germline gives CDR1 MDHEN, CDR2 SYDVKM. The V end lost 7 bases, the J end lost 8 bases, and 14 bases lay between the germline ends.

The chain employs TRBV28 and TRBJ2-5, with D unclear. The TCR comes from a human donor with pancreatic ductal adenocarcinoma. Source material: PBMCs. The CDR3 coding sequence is TGTGCCAGCACTCTGAGCCGGAGTACCCAGTACTTC. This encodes CASTLSRSTQYF.